A single T cell receptor (beta chain) is shown here with its context. RNA transcripts yielded amplified TCR beta CDR3 regions. Carried out on the TCR CDR3, a first-round RT-PCR used the HTBI primer set. TCRdb reprocessed the multiplex PCR reads via MiXCR and lists one record per CDR3 protein. The data show 350,000 or so distinct CDR3 sequences, 15% to 20% seen once. Trimming shortened V by 4 bases and J by 4 bases, and 4 bases separated the two germline ends. The CDR3 runs to 12 residues. CDR1 is MDHEN and CDR2 is SYDVKM in the germline V gene. The diagnostic basis comprised clinical symptoms, serum thyroxine and TRAb, thyroid ultrasound and orbital computed tomography. This entry comes from a study of T cells in Graves' hyperthyroidism and ophthalmopathy. Across the study: Blood was drawn when the patient was first diagnosed and still untreated.

V gene TRBV28 combines with J gene TRBJ1-4; D is unclear. This clonotype was obtained from a woman aged 45-65 years with Graves' hyperthyroidism. Sequenced sample: blood. The CDR3 sequence: CASSSLNEKLFF. CDR3 nucleotide sequence: TGTGCCAGCAGTTCCCTTAATGAAAAACTGTTTTTT.